The 20 T cell receptor beta chains presented below share a single source sample, sequenced in a study of T cells after yellow fever vaccination. One entry per CDR3 protein results from TCRdb running MiXCR on the 5' RACE reads. The sample carries roughly 190,000 distinct CDR3 sequences, 8% to 13% recorded once. The sequencing used CD8+ T cells sorted from PBMCs, collected 15 days after the yellow fever booster vaccination. These receptors were obtained from a man in his late teens or twenties who received the YFV17D yellow fever vaccine.

The table lists this clonotype with a few counts. This sequence joins TRBV5-6 and TRBJ1-5; TRBD1 agrees at 7 bases. The V segment lost 8 bases and the J segment 6 bases; nucleotides outside the gene matches: 11. This CDR3 contains 14 residues. The germline V gene encodes CDR1 SGHDT and CDR2 YYEEEE. CDR3 sequence (DNA): TGTGCCAGTAGCGAGGGGGCGTTGACTCAGCCCCAGCATTTT. This encodes CASSEGALTQPQHF.

This clonotype was found many times. The V gene is TRBV20-1, the J gene TRBJ2-1, with D perhaps TRBD2 (5 bases). Looked up from germline, CDR1 is DFQATT and CDR2 is SNEGSKA (reference sequence). CDR3 length: 14 residues. V gave up 6 bases and J gave up 6 bases, with 18 bases separating them. The CDR3 loop is CSAQRGSRGNEQFF. The DNA of the CDR3 is TGCAGTGCGCAGCGTGGCTCTCGGGGCAATGAGCAGTTCTTC.

This clonotype was detected a few times. The gene calls are TRBV6-5 and TRBJ1-2; TRBD1 agrees at 7 bases. Germline CDR1 is MNHEY and CDR2 is SVGAGI. CDR3 length equals 15 residues. V lost 0 bases and J lost 4; bases outside the gene matches: 5. The CDR3 is CASSYSATGTYGYTF. The CDR3 DNA follows: TGTGCCAGCAGTTACTCTGCGACAGGGACCTATGGCTACACCTTC.

V usage is TRBV12-3 or TRBV12-4 and J usage is TRBJ2-7; D might be TRBD1 or TRBD2, each matching 5 bases. CDR3 length: 14 amino acids. V shed 3 bases and J shed 4 bases, with 13 bases lying between them. In DNA, the CDR3 is TGTGCCAGCAGTTTTGGGGGATTCCCTTACGAGCAGTACTTC. It specifies CASSFGGFPYEQYF.

This clonotype has just a few counts. The rearrangement links TRBV20-1 to TRBJ1-2; no reliable D call. Trimming removed 6 bases at V and 4 bases at J, with 15 bases between. Per germline, CDR1 DFQATT and CDR2 SNEGSKA (reference sequence). This CDR3 region has 13 residues. CDR3 bases: TGCAGTGCGCAGGATCATTCTGGCTATGGCTACACCTTC. Translation: CSAQDHSGYGYTF.

This clonotype was seen only a few times. This chain uses TRBV29-1 with TRBJ2-7; TRBD1 agrees at 8 bases. Trimming cost V 6 bases and J 0 bases; bases outside gene matches: 1. The CDR3 extends over 12 amino acids. CDR1 and CDR2 from the germline V gene are SQVTM and ANQGSEA. The CDR3: CSVGTGSYEQYF. In DNA form, the CDR3 reads TGCAGCGTAGGGACAGGCTCCTACGAGCAGTACTTC.

The table lists this clonotype with a few counts. The rearrangement uses TRBV7-2 and TRBJ2-7; 8 nucleotides match TRBD2. CDR1 SGHTA and CDR2 FQGNSA come from the germline V gene. The CDR3 totals 16 residues. The trim removed 7 bases at V and 0 bases at J, leaving 11 bases unmatched. The CDR3 coding sequence is TGTGCCAGCACGCCTGGCGGGGGGTTGAGCTCCTACGAGCAGTACTTC. This gives the protein CASTPGGGLSSYEQYF.

In this sample, this clonotype turned up a few times. V gene TRBV7-9 combines with J gene TRBJ1-2, with D hard to call. The CDR3 has 15 residues. Germline V gene lookup returns CDR1 SEHNR and CDR2 FQNEAQ (reference sequence). Trimming cost V 0 bases and J 4 bases, with 12 bases left between them. CDR3 in DNA: TGTGCCAGCAGCTTAGCCCCGGGAGGATCCTATGGCTACACCTTC. The encoded protein is CASSLAPGGSYGYTF.

V and J are TRBV11-1 and TRBJ2-7; the match to TRBD2 covers 9 bases. V lost 4 bases to trimming and J lost 1 base; unmatched junction nucleotides: 8. CDR1 is SGHAT and CDR2 is FQDESV in the germline V gene (reference sequence). The CDR3 is 16 amino acids. The DNA of the CDR3 is TGTGCCAGCAGCTACACGATGCGGGAGGGATCCTACGAGCAGTACTTC. Amino acids: CASSYTMREGSYEQYF.

The genes are TRBV5-8 and TRBJ2-5; D tentatively fits TRBD1 or TRBD2 (5 bases each). V was pared by 0 bases and J by 9 bases, with 12 bases between. Germline V lookup: CDR1 SGHTS, CDR2 YDEGEE. This CDR3 is 13 amino acids long. Here the CDR3 reads CASSLVGPVAQYF. The CDR3 DNA is TGTGCCAGCAGCTTGGTGGGACCTGTGGCCCAGTACTTC.

The gene calls are TRBV27 and TRBJ1-2; 8 bases agree with TRBD1. Germline CDR1 is MNHEY and CDR2 is SMNVEV (reference sequence). Trimming cost V 8 bases and J 4 bases; bases outside gene matches: 12. The CDR3 has 15 amino acids. The CDR3 DNA reads as TGTGCCAGCGCCACCCCGGACAGGGCCGGCTATGGCTACACCTTC. Translating it yields CASATPDRAGYGYTF.

The rearrangement joins TRBV10-3 to TRBJ2-2; possible D gene TRBD1, 6 bases. V lost 4 bases to trimming and J lost 5 bases, with 17 bases between them. Germline CDR1 ENHRY, CDR2 SYGVKD. CDR3 length equals 16 residues. CDR3: CAISGPQGWRTGELFF. Written as DNA, the CDR3 is TGTGCCATCAGTGGGCCGCAGGGGTGGAGAACCGGGGAGCTGTTTTTT.

This clonotype was counted ten times or more. The CDR3, as DNA: TGTGCCAGCAGTTACGCCGGTGGAGGGACAGAGACCCAGTACTTC. Amino acids: CASSYAGGGTETQYF. The chain joins TRBV6-5 to TRBJ2-5, with D tentatively TRBD2 (6 bases). Trimming pared 2 bases from V and 4 bases from J, leaving 14 bases between. Germline values: CDR1 MNHEY, CDR2 SVGAGI. The CDR3 totals 15 residues.

This clonotype came up a few times. This sequence joins TRBV9 and TRBJ1-1; the match to TRBD1 covers 8 bases. After removal of 3 bases from V and 1 base from J, the junction contained 5 bases not matched to a gene. Germline CDR1 SGDLS, CDR2 YYNGEE. The CDR3 spans 15 residues. The CDR3 DNA sequence: TGTGCCAGCAGCGCCGGGACAGGAGGGAACACTGAAGCTTTCTTT. Protein: CASSAGTGGNTEAFF.

The table lists this clonotype with a few counts. This chain connects TRBV11-2 to TRBJ1-1; possible D gene TRBD1, 5 bases. V gave up 5 bases and J gave up 0 bases, with 10 bases separating them. This CDR3 region has 14 residues. Germline-derived CDR1 and CDR2 are SGHAT and FQNNGV. The CDR3 spells CASSPDNLNTEAFF. The CDR3, as DNA: TGTGCCAGCAGCCCGGACAACTTGAACACTGAAGCTTTCTTT. Complete variable domain (other parts from reference TRBV11-2 and TRBJ1-1): EAGVAQSPRYKIIEKRQSVAFWCNPISGHATLYWYQQILGQGPKLLIQFQNNGVVDDSQLPKDRFSAERLKGVDSTLKIQPAKLEDSAVYLCASSPDNLNTEAFFGQGTRLTVV.

This clonotype occurred a few times. V and J are TRBV4-1 and TRBJ2-2; 10 nucleotides line up with TRBD2. The ends lost 0 bases at V and 7 bases at J; junction bases unmatched: 5. The CDR3 length is 16 residues. Per germline, CDR1 MGHRA and CDR2 YSYEKL. This CDR3 reads CASSQDGASGGGELFF. CDR3 bases: TGCGCCAGCAGCCAAGATGGTGCTAGCGGGGGCGGGGAGCTGTTTTTT.

This clonotype was counted a few times. This chain connects TRBV7-2 to TRBJ1-6, with D unclear. V lost 1 base, J lost 10 bases, and 5 bases lay in between. Germline CDR1 and CDR2: SGHTA and FQGNSA. The CDR3 covers 12 residues. The CDR3 sequence is CASSLGSSPLHF. CDR3 sequence (DNA): TGTGCCAGCAGCTTAGGATCCTCACCCCTCCACTTT.

This clonotype turned up a few times. The rearrangement links TRBV5-6 to TRBJ2-3; D remains ambiguous. The CDR3 is made up of 15 amino acids. Germline CDR1 reads SGHDT; CDR2 reads YYEEEE. V lost 2 bases and J 1 base, leaving 11 bases between the germline ends. The CDR3: CASSFASRGTDTQYF. The CDR3, as DNA: TGTGCCAGCAGCTTTGCGTCCCGGGGCACAGATACGCAGTATTTT.

In its sample, this clonotype was seen a few times. J is TRBJ2-1 and V is TRBV27, with D tentatively TRBD1 or TRBD2 (5 bases each). The CDR3 sequence is 12 residues long. The germline CDR1 and CDR2 sequences are MNHEY and SMNVEV (reference sequence). V was pared by 8 bases and J by 7 bases, with 12 bases between. The CDR3 DNA reads TGTGCCAGCGGTATATGGGGGAATGAGCAGTTCTTC. Its translation is CASGIWGNEQFF.

V usage is TRBV11-2 and J usage is TRBJ2-1; 12 bases map to TRBD1. The CDR3 spans 20 residues. Losses at the gene ends were 5 bases for V and 3 bases for J; bases not matched to a gene: 17. Germline lookup yields CDR1 SGHAT and CDR2 FQNNGV. The CDR3 loop reads CASSGRQGSGTGGFYNEQFF. The CDR3, as DNA: TGTGCCAGCAGCGGCCGACAGGGATCCGGGACAGGGGGCTTCTACAATGAGCAGTTCTTC.